What follows is one T cell receptor (beta chain) and its context. Its cognate antigen is unknown. This sample is part of a study of radiotherapy plus CTLA-4 blockade in lung cancer. Findings and caveats of the study: Dynamics of early blood T cell clones, together with interferon-beta, were reportedly the best predictors of response.

In germline, CDR1 is KGHSH, CDR2 LQKENI. Trimming removed 3 bases at V and 4 bases at J, with 4 bases between. This CDR3 comprises 12 residues. The repertoire was sequenced with immunoSEQ multiplex PCR; TCRdb's copy has only in-frame clones and lacks some. The repertoire holds 84,000 or so clones, with about 85% as singletons. The J gene is TRBJ1-3, the V gene TRBV18, with no clear D. The sequences come from peripheral blood, collected from a patient treated with radiotherapy plus ipilimumab. The receptor was derived from a human donor with non-small cell lung cancer that progressed on radiotherapy plus ipilimumab. CDR3 DNA: TGTGCCAGCTCACCTCTGGGAAACACCATATATTTT. Amino acid sequence: CASSPLGNTIYF. The complete variable domain, with remaining parts taken from reference TRBV18 and TRBJ1-3, reads NAGVMQNPRHLVRRRGQEARLRCSPMKGHSHVYWYRQLPEEGLKFMVYLQKENIIDESGMPKERFSAEFPKEGPSILRIQQVVRGDSAAYFCASSPLGNTIYFGEGSWLTVV.